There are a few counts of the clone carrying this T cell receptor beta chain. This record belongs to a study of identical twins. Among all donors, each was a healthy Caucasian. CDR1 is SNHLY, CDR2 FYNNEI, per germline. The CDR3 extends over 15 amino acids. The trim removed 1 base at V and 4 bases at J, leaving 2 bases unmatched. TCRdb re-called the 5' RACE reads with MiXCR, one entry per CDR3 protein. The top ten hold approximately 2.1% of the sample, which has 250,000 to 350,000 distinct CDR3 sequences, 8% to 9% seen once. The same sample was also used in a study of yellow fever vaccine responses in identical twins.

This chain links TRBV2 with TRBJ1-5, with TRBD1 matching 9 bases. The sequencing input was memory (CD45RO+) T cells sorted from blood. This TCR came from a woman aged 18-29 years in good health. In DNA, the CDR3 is TGTGCCAGCAGTGAAGGGACAGGGGTGAATCAGCCCCAGCATTTT. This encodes CASSEGTGVNQPQHF.